This T cell receptor beta chain emerged from a study of blood T cell repertoires in COVID-19. This CDR3 has 14 residues. Trimming took off 3 bases at V and 1 base at J, with 11 bases between the two ends. Germline CDR1 SGDLS, CDR2 YYNGEE. The protocol was immunoSEQ multiplex PCR, while the TCRdb copy is restricted to in-frame clones and leaves out a portion. The sample has over 250,000 clones; about 89% are singletons. The chain carries TRBV9 and TRBJ2-7; the D is unclear. The sample consisted of peripheral blood. The TCR originated in a woman between 40 and 50 years old who had recovered from COVID-19. The CDR3 nucleotides are TGTGCCAGCAGCGGCCGAGTCGGGTCCTACGAGCAGTACTTC. This sequence encodes CASSGRVGSYEQYF.